Below, 21 T cell receptor beta chains from the same sample are listed, as sequenced in a study of regulatory T cells in long-lasting Graves disease. Specified time point: persistent/refractory GD, antithyroid drugs over 5 years with positive TRAb. Construction of the TCR library relied on RNA isolated from PBMCs. Sequencing libraries for TCR beta were prepared with iRepertoire HTBI primers and Arm-PCR of CDR3 regions. TCRdb recomputed calls from the multiplex PCR reads with MiXCR, one row per CDR3 protein. The sample consists of about 470,000 distinct CDR3 sequences, approximately 21% of them appearing once. Sequencing used peripheral blood mononuclear cells (PBMCs), obtained when the disease was refractory, from a patient treated with antithyroid drugs. These receptors all come from a female donor with Graves disease.

The chain links TRBV7-8 to TRBJ1-1; D not certain. Deletions cut 0 bases from V and 5 bases from J, with 19 bases between. Germline V gene lookup returns CDR1 SGHVS and CDR2 FQNEAQ. There are 17 residues in the CDR3. The CDR3 coding sequence is TGTGCCAGCAGCTTAGCTGGTACGGGGTTGCGTTGGACTGAAGCTTTCTTT. It specifies CASSLAGTGLRWTEAFF.

This clonotype came up a few times. The chain combines TRBV6-2 or TRBV6-3 with TRBJ2-2; 9 bases map to TRBD1. The CDR3 is 15 residues long. Per germline, CDR1 MNHEY and CDR2 SVGEGT. The J segment lost 4 bases and the V segment lost 6 bases, leaving 6 bases of the junction unmatched. The chain's CDR3 is CASRGQGGATGELFF. As DNA, the CDR3 is TGTGCCAGCAGGGGACAGGGAGGTGCCACCGGGGAGCTGTTTTTT.

For this clonotype: Because it lacks the conserved phenylalanine or tryptophan at the end, this CDR3 is likely a read error. This rearrangement joins TRBV4-1 to TRBJ2-7; tentatively, D is TRBD1 (6 bases). Trimming stripped 2 bases from V and 5 bases from J, with 19 bases between. This CDR3 comprises 16 residues. Germline CDR1 MGHRA, CDR2 YSYEKL. The CDR3 DNA follows: TGCGCCAGCAGCCAATGGCGAGGGGGAGTCGAAAACGAGCAGTACCTC. It yields the protein CASSQWRGGVENEQYL.

V usage is TRBV9 and J usage is TRBJ1-4; D perhaps matches TRBD1 (5 bases). Germline CDR1 is SGDLS and CDR2 is YYNGEE. This CDR3 is 15 amino acids long. V dropped 0 bases and J dropped 7 bases, with 13 bases sitting between them. In DNA, the CDR3 is TGTGCCAGCAGCGTAGCGGCAGGGAATGTTGAAAAACTGTTTTTT. It codes for CASSVAAGNVEKLFF.

This clonotype was counted at least ten times. The CDR3 nucleotides read TGTGCCAGCAGGCAATCAGGGGGCTGGGAGACCCAGTACTTC. This translates into CASRQSGGWETQYF. This chain connects TRBV12-3 or TRBV12-4 to TRBJ2-5; 8 nucleotides match TRBD1. Trimming at V came to 6 bases and at J to 5 bases, leaving 8 bases not matched to a gene. The CDR3 consists of 14 residues.

This clonotype was counted many times. J is TRBJ2-7 and V is TRBV12-3 or TRBV12-4; no clear D. The V gene lost 3 bases and the J gene lost 10 bases, with 16 bases spanning the gap. There are 13 residues in the CDR3. CDR3 region: CASSFTGPQDQYF. Here the CDR3 DNA reads TGTGCCAGCAGTTTTACCGGGCCGCAAGACCAGTACTTC.

The table lists this clonotype with a few counts. The chain recombines TRBV27 with TRBJ2-4, with D unresolved. The CDR3 runs 15 residues. The ends were cut back, 2 bases at V and 6 bases at J, with 14 bases in the middle. Germline CDR1 reads MNHEY; CDR2 reads SMNVEV (reference sequence). CDR3 in amino acids: CASSLVGSYGNIQYF. The CDR3 DNA sequence: TGTGCCAGCAGTTTAGTCGGGTCTTACGGAAACATTCAGTACTTC.

This clonotype was observed many times. V usage is TRBV11-2 and J usage is TRBJ2-7; 9 bases fit TRBD2. The CDR3 loop spans 18 amino acids. Germline V CDR1 and CDR2: SGHAT, FQNNGV. The ends lost 5 bases at V and 2 bases at J; junction bases unmatched: 16. In nucleotides, the CDR3 is TGTGCCAGCAGCCCCCGGGGGGGTCTACTAGCGGGTCCCTACGAGCAGTACTTC. This encodes CASSPRGGLLAGPYEQYF.

This clonotype was counted ten times or more. The chain carries TRBV28 and TRBJ2-6, with 9 bases fitting TRBD1. Germline V gene lookup returns CDR1 MDHEN and CDR2 SYDVKM. This CDR3 region has 18 residues. V shed 3 bases, J shed 1 base, and the junction held 7 bases outside the gene matches. This chain's CDR3 is CASSFWGTGKSGANVLTF. Here the CDR3 DNA reads TGTGCCAGCAGTTTCTGGGGGACAGGGAAGTCTGGGGCCAACGTCCTGACTTTC.

This clonotype was counted between two and nine times. The chain carries TRBV24-1 and TRBJ1-4; D not resolved. Between the trimmed V and J ends, which lost 7 bases and 10 bases, there was a span of 21 bases. The germline CDR1 and CDR2 sequences are KGHDR and SFDVKD. This CDR3 contains 15 residues. The CDR3 is CATSSGEPGVGKLFF. DNA of the CDR3: TGTGCCACCAGCTCCGGGGAGCCGGGAGTCGGAAAACTGTTTTTT.

The table lists this clonotype with many counts. The chain employs TRBV2 and TRBJ2-7, with 9 bases aligning to TRBD2. After removal of 7 bases from V and 3 bases from J, the junction contained 7 bases not matched to a gene. CDR1 is SNHLY, CDR2 FYNNEI, per germline. The CDR3 is 14 residues long. CDR3 sequence: CASTEIAGDYEQYF. The CDR3 coding sequence is TGTGCCAGCACTGAGATAGCGGGGGACTACGAGCAGTACTTC. The full variable domain, in which reference TRBV2 and TRBJ2-7 provide the parts outside the CDR3, is EPEVTQTPSHQVTQMGQEVILRCVPISNHLYFYWYRQILGQKVEFLVSFYNNEISEKSEIFDDQFSVERPDGSNFTLKIRSTKLEDSAMYFCASTEIAGDYEQYFGPGTRLTVT.

In its sample, this clonotype was seen many times. The chain couples TRBV28 to TRBJ1-2, with D possibly matching TRBD1 (5 bases). CDR1 and CDR2 from the germline V gene are MDHEN and SYDVKM. The CDR3 extends over 16 amino acids. Deletions cut 7 bases from V and 4 bases from J, with 22 bases between. The CDR3 reads CASKVRGPGRTYGYTF. Written as DNA, the CDR3 is TGTGCCAGCAAGGTACGGGGCCCGGGACGAACCTATGGCTACACCTTC.

The chain carries TRBV12-3 or TRBV12-4 and TRBJ2-3, with 11 bases fitting TRBD1. V lost 5 bases and J lost 3; bases outside the gene matches: 7. The CDR3 sequence is 16 residues long. The CDR3 nucleotides read TGTGCCAGCAGTGATACCCGGGACAGGGGGACAGATACGCAGTATTTT. Its protein is CASSDTRDRGTDTQYF.

Many counts were recorded for this clonotype. V gene TRBV16 combines with J gene TRBJ1-2, with D unclear. There are 17 residues in the CDR3. The germline V and J ends were trimmed by 4 bases and 0 bases, with 18 bases remaining between them. The germline V gene has CDR1 KGHSY and CDR2 FQNENV. CDR3 coding DNA: TGTGCCAGCAGCCCGTCTCAGAATTCCGGGGCTAACTATGGCTACACCTTC. Protein sequence: CASSPSQNSGANYGYTF.

Many counts were recorded for this clonotype. This chain links TRBV7-8 with TRBJ2-5, with 7 nucleotides matching TRBD2. Germline loops: CDR1 SGHVS, CDR2 FQNEAQ. The CDR3 extends over 16 amino acids. J gave up 2 bases and V 0 bases, and 6 bases lay outside the gene matches. The DNA for the CDR3 is TGTGCCAGCAGCTTAGCCCCCGGGGGGAGGCAAGAGACCCAGTACTTC. Translated: CASSLAPGGRQETQYF.

The chain employs TRBV28 and TRBJ2-7, with TRBD1 matching over 8 bases. The CDR3 length is 13 residues. Germline assignment: CDR1 MDHEN and CDR2 SYDVKM. The J segment lost 7 bases and the V segment lost 6 bases, leaving 8 bases of the junction unmatched. CDR3 sequence (DNA): TGTGCCAGCAGCCGGACAGGGTCCGGGGAGCAGTACTTC. Its translation: CASSRTGSGEQYF.

The CDR3 loop reads CASSSADEQYF. The CDR3 DNA sequence: TGCGCCAGCAGCTCGGCAGACGAGCAGTACTTC. The chain recombines TRBV5-1 with TRBJ2-7; the D is unclear. This CDR3 spans 11 amino acids. V was clipped by 3 bases and J by 5 bases, with 6 bases between them. CDR1 is SGHRS and CDR2 is YFSETQ in the germline V gene.

In the case of this clonotype: A much larger clonotype is one base distant, so this may be a read error. The chain has TRBV11-3 and TRBJ2-5; D possibly matches TRBD1 or TRBD2 (5 bases each). Matching the DNA end better, TRBJ2-1 makes the J call doubtful. The CDR3 covers 16 residues. Germline V lookup: CDR1 SGHNT, CDR2 YENEEA. The CDR3 reads CASSLDSGRVYNEQFF. The CDR3 DNA reads as TGTGCCAGCAGCTTAGATTCGGGACGGGTGTACAATGAGCAGTTCTTC.

The CDR3 nucleotides read TGTGCCACCTCCCCTAGCGGGACGTGGGAGACCCAGTACTTC. It specifies CATSPSGTWETQYF. V usage is TRBV24-1 and J usage is TRBJ2-5, with TRBD2 matching 9 bases. Per the germline V gene, CDR1 is KGHDR and CDR2 is SFDVKD. The V segment lost 9 bases and the J segment 5 bases; nucleotides outside the gene matches: 9. This CDR3 is built from 14 residues.

The chain joins TRBV5-5 to TRBJ1-5; the D is unclear. V was trimmed by 4 bases and J by 5 bases, leaving 16 bases between them. The V gene's germline CDR1 is SGHKS and CDR2 YYEKEE (reference sequence). The CDR3 runs to 15 residues. The CDR3 coding sequence is TGTGCCAGCAGCCTTGGATTGAGCTCGTATCAGCCCCAGCATTTT. It specifies CASSLGLSSYQPQHF.

This clonotype was detected ten times or more. This chain connects TRBV12-3 or TRBV12-4 to TRBJ1-2; D may be TRBD1 (5 bases). CDR3 length equals 15 residues. The germline V and J ends were trimmed by 5 bases and 6 bases, with 19 bases remaining between them. The CDR3 sequence: CASSPRGLSGNGYTF. The CDR3 coding sequence is TGTGCCAGCAGTCCAAGGGGCCTCTCGGGCAATGGCTACACCTTC.